The subject of this entry is one TCR beta chain. Its antigen is not identified. These data come from a study of cytomegalovirus exposure and HLA in healthy donors. PCR used 60 Vbeta primers and 13 Jbeta primers. The protocol was immunoSEQ multiplex PCR, while the TCRdb copy is restricted to in-frame clones and leaves out a portion. The sample holds fewer than 250,000 clones, 70% to 75% seen once. CDR1 and CDR2 from the germline V gene are SGDLS and YYNGEE. Trimming took 4 bases from V and 3 from J, leaving 18 bases between them. The length of the CDR3 is 16 residues. Findings and limits, study-wide: In terms of immune exposure information, only CMV serostatus was available. TCR beta chains numbering under 200 were designated cytomegalovirus-associated.

This clonotype was obtained from a young man in good health and CMV-seropositive. J is TRBJ2-3 and V is TRBV9; possibly TRBD1 for D (6 bases). Sequencing was performed on PBMCs. CDR3 region: CASSQNREYWTDTQYF. Written as DNA, the CDR3 is TGTGCCAGCAGCCAGAACAGGGAATATTGGACAGATACGCAGTATTTT.